This TCR beta chain stems from a study of shared clonotypes between healthy human individuals (dated by TCRdb to about 2020). Context from the whole study: A couple of women and a few men aged 18 to 49 years were included in the cohort. To estimate repertoire size and how much clonotype sharing occurs between individuals, the study deeply sequenced the blood TCR repertoires of 5 or 6 healthy adults. To increase sequencing depth and limit assay-specific biases, TCR repertoire library preparation and sequencing were carried out by different laboratories using diverse techniques. Per donor, leukapheresis produced somewhere between about 0.94 and 9 billion PBMCs.

CDR1 and CDR2 are read off the germline V gene as MDHEN and SYDVKM. The CDR3 has 13 amino acids, counting the end cysteine and phenylalanine. Only the CDR3 portion is preserved as DNA: 39 bases, with reading frame beginning at the first base. Trimming costs V 6 bases and J 2 bases, and their ends lie 8 bases apart. The donors were healthy, HIV-negative adults who had no recently reported acute infections or vaccinations. All donors were Caucasian adults living in Nashville, Tennessee, USA. For unsorted samples, some 90 million PBMCs were counted and genomic DNA was extracted with the QIAamp DNA Blood Mini kit. Blood was collected by leukapheresis, and PBMCs were isolated by Ficoll-Histopaque density gradient centrifugation and then cryopreserved in liquid nitrogen vapor phase. Points the paper makes about the study in general: Sampling was limited to blood, and TCR repertoires in tissue likely differ from TCR repertoires in blood. Pairwise subsampling indicated that sequencing depth was expected to affect the degree of clonotype sharing among donors. Because the study included only a small number of donors, the genetic and exposure-history diversity represented was limited.

For this clone: Its binding antigen is unknown. No base qualities exist here, and no much larger clone lies one base off it.

TCR CDR3 regions were amplified from genomic DNA by multiplex PCR using the deep immunoSEQ assay. Extracted genomic DNA from each cell subset was spread evenly across all wells of several immunoSEQ 96-well plates, with each plate serving as a replicate. For unsorted PBMC, each replicate PCR was loaded with roughly 0.3 ug genomic DNA, equivalent to tens of thousands of T cell genomes. Genomic DNA from unsorted PBMC was sequenced over ten immunoSEQ deep assay plates. Purified libraries were measured with a Qubit 3.0 fluorometer, size-checked on a Bioanalyzer 2100, and measured again with the KAPA Library Quantification kit. Every immunoSEQ 96-well plate was sequenced on a separate single-read 150-cycle Illumina NextSeq 550 flow cell. As for the original processing: Because only junctional sequences without quality scores were contained in the immunoSEQ output, filtering matching that applied to full-length reads could not be performed. Sequences were annotated with PyIR, a Python wrapper for IgBLAST v1.9, using IMGT germline references to assign V/J genes and CDR3. Reads with weak V/J assignments (E-value above 1e-6), missing CDR3, stop codons, out-of-frame junctions, or ambiguous translated residues were removed. A V3J clonotype was defined by an identical inferred V gene, J gene, and CDR3 amino acid sequence. Percentage overlap between repertoires was calculated by dividing the number of shared unique clonotypes by the size of the smaller repertoire. Three approaches were used to assess repertoire richness: RTK rarefaction, the Chao1 estimator, and Recon v2.1 estimates of unobserved clonotypes. TCRdb retrieved this table from immuneACCESS and kept in-frame rearrangements only. Not all clones are present; in checked studies, unresolved V genes account for under half, and no reason is known for the remainder. V, J and clone size were drawn from that table, and D and trimming were deduced from the DNA. This sample lists hundreds of thousands of clones; around 77% were detected once. Around 12% of the sample lies in the top ten.

The sequenced sample consisted of PBMCs. The V and J segments used are TRBV28 and TRBJ2-1, with no confident D gene call. This clonotype was obtained from a woman aged 40 to 55 in good health. Some clones in this sample may be carry-over from other donors' samples. The CDR3 protein: CASRKGTYNEQFF. The DNA sequence follows: TGTGCCAGCAGAAAAGGGACCTACAATGAGCAGTTCTTC.